This T cell receptor (beta chain) was retrieved from a study of regulatory T cells in long-lasting Graves disease. This clonotype has a count of ten or more. Deletions cut 6 bases from V and 2 bases from J, with 11 bases between. This CDR3 region has 13 residues. Germline V lookup: CDR1 SNHLY, CDR2 FYNNEI. The time point is: persistent/refractory GD, antithyroid drugs over 5 years with positive TRAb. Preparation of the TCR library used RNA extracted from PBMCs. Graves' disease diagnosis was established per American Thyroid Association guidelines. Both iRepertoire HTBI primers and Arm-PCR of CDR3 regions were used to build the TCR beta libraries. Under the authors' procedure: Sequenced samples collectively carried roughly 60 TRBV and around 15 TRBJ segments. TCRdb re-called the multiplex PCR reads with MiXCR, one entry per CDR3 protein. The V and J calls, along with clone size, are taken from TCRdb and not from the paper's own processing. In the table there are about 660,000 distinct CDR3 sequences, approximately 29% of which are singletons.

The clonotype comes from a female donor with Graves disease. This chain joins TRBV2 and TRBJ2-7; the D is unclear. Sequencing was performed on peripheral blood mononuclear cells (PBMCs), taken when the disease was refractory, from a patient treated with antithyroid drugs. This CDR3 is CASRADGTYEQYF. The CDR3 DNA is TGTGCCAGCAGGGCGGACGGAACCTACGAGCAGTACTTC.